This TCR beta chain was sequenced in a study of blood T cell repertoires in COVID-19 (dated by TCRdb to 2020 to 2021). Study-wide context: Collaborator samples came from the United States, Italy and Spain and covered acute and convalescent phases of COVID-19. The repertoires were made available in a free public database intended to serve as a resource for research on the immune response to SARS-CoV-2. Where available, HLA class I and class II types were obtained from metadata supplied by the sample provider rather than from assay-based typing. The material from the prospective study consisted of cDNA or gDNA derived from T cells, B-cell-depleted T cells, or PBMCs. The dataset comprised deeply sampled blood TCRbeta repertoires from subjects exposed to, actively infected with, or recovered from COVID-19. The samples were drawn from the first 160 participants of the ongoing ImmuneRACE study and from about 1,200 subjects provided by 6 global collaborators. The sample metadata nearly always contained a de-identified subject ID, COVID-19 status, age in years and sex.

Collaborating institutions collected whole blood in K2EDTA tubes following their own protocols. For TCRbeta analysis, collaborators shipped samples in one of three forms: frozen whole blood, isolated PBMCs, or DNA extracted from either of those sample types. Summary of the overall study and its limitations: The amount of clinical and demographic metadata varied by source and participant and was provided uncurated.

CDR1 is given as SGHTA and CDR2 as FQGNSA, both from the germline V gene. The trim is 5 bases for V and 4 bases for J, with a gap of 17 bases between the germline ends. CDR3 length: 15 amino acids, cysteine to phenylalanine. Only the CDR3 DNA stays, 45 bases, in frame from base 1. The immunoSEQ Assay, a bias-controlled multiplex PCR, was used to amplify TCRbeta CDR3 regions from genomic DNA. The original pipeline was this. Within the assay, amplification of reference gene primers was used to estimate how many nucleated cells each sample contained. To quantify the absolute abundance of each unique TCRbeta CDR3 rearrangement, sequence reads were collapsed and filtered. For each sample, productive Simpson clonality was calculated as the square root of Simpson's diversity index across productive rearrangements. TCRdb re-hosts the immuneACCESS table, in-frame sequences only. Its copies lack some clones; in the studies checked, an unresolved V gene accounts for under half of them, and the cause for the rest is not known. V, J and clone size are those of that table, while D and trimming were read from the DNA. In all, the sample holds some 50,000 clones, and over 70% of those were seen once. 4% to 6% of the sample belongs to the ten largest clones.

Comment on this clone: The antigen it binds to is not known. The sample holds no much larger clone one base away, and base qualities are not on file.

This chain is built from TRBV7-2 and TRBJ1-2, with the D gene not confidently named. The specimen was peripheral blood. The receptor's source is a human donor in a cohort sampled during active COVID-19. This receptor carries the CDR3 CASSPSTAAGYGYTF. The DNA reads TGTGCCAGCAGCCCGAGCACGGCTGCAGGCTATGGCTACACCTTC.